The clone carrying this TCR beta chain was found many times. Its target is unknown. The data originate from a study of Graves' ophthalmopathy and Graves' hyperthyroidism. CDR3 regions of TCR beta were amplified from RNA transcripts. Amplification began with first-round RT-PCR using HTBI primers, then second-round multiplex PCR was performed. TCRdb called the multiplex PCR reads again in MiXCR, with one record for every CDR3 protein. The profile shows some 400,000 distinct CDR3 sequences, about 18% of them singletons. Deletions cut 1 base from V and 4 bases from J, with 11 bases between. The CDR3 loop spans 13 amino acids. Germline V CDR1 and CDR2: GTSNPN, SVGIG (reference sequence). Study observations and caveats: Its predictions of ophthalmopathy progression gave the model 60% to 71% sensitivity and 72% to 75% specificity.

Other autoimmune diseases, uncontrolled infections, pregnancy and lactation each led to patient exclusion. Clinical symptoms and serum thyroxine were used for diagnosis; TRAb, thyroid ultrasound and orbital computed tomography were also relied on. This sequence originates from a woman aged 18 to 35 with Graves' ophthalmopathy. V usage is TRBV30 and J usage is TRBJ2-7; tentative D call: TRBD1 (6 bases). Sequenced material: peripheral blood. The CDR3, as DNA: TGTGCCTGGAGTGCCTTACAGGGATACGAGCAGTACTTC. Amino acid sequence: CAWSALQGYEQYF.